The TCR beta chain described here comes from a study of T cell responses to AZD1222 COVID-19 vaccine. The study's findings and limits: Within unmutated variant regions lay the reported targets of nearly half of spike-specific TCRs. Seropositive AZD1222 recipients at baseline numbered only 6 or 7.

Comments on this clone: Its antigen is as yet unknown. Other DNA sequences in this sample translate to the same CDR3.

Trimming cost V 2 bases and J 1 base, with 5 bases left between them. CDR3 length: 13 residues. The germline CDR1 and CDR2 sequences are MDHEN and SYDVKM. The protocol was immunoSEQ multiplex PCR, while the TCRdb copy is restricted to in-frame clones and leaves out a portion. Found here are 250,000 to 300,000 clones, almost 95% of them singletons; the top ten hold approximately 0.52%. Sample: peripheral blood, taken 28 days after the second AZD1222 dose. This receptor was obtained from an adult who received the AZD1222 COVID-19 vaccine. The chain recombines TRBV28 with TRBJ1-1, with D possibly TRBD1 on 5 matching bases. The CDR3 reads CASSLRGNTEAFF. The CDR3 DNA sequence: TGTGCCAGCAGTTTAAGGGGGAACACTGAAGCTTTCTTT.